Listed here are 16 T cell receptor beta chains from one sample, sequenced in a study of blood T cell repertoires in COVID-19. Libraries were prepared by immunoSEQ multiplex PCR; TCRdb keeps only in-frame clonotypes and omits some of them. The repertoire holds hundreds of thousands of clones, with 80% to 90% as singletons. Material for sequencing was peripheral blood. These receptors were obtained from a man aged 60 to 69 who had recovered from COVID-19.

This clone came up once. The chain carries TRBV24-1 and TRBJ2-6; D not resolved. V lost 3 bases and J 2 bases, leaving 7 bases between the germline ends. From germline, CDR1 is KGHDR and CDR2 SFDVKD. The CDR3 sequence is 15 residues long. For the CDR3, the DNA is TGTGCCACCAGTGATGCTACCGCTGGGGCCAACGTCCTGACTTTC. This encodes CATSDATAGANVLTF.

V gene TRBV27 combines with J gene TRBJ2-5; no clear D gene. CDR3 size: 13 residues. The V end was cut by 3 bases, the J end by 2 bases, with 7 bases between. The germline V gene encodes CDR1 MNHEY and CDR2 SMNVEV (reference sequence). CDR3 region: CASSLRPQETQYF. The DNA for the CDR3 is TGTGCCAGCAGTTTGCGGCCGCAAGAGACCCAGTACTTC.

The table lists this clone with a count of one. This rearrangement joins TRBV7-9 to TRBJ1-4; D is unresolved. Germline CDR1 is SEHNR and CDR2 is FQNEAQ (reference sequence). The CDR3 is 15 residues long. V was shortened by 2 bases and J by 3 bases, with 10 bases between the two germline ends. Written as DNA, the CDR3 is TGTGCCAGCAGCTTAAGTATCGGGGCTAATGAAAAACTGTTTTTT. Residues: CASSLSIGANEKLFF.

CDR3 region: CASSFPTGHTEAFF. The CDR3 coding sequence is TGTGCCAGCAGCTTCCCAACAGGGCACACTGAAGCTTTCTTT. The gene calls are TRBV7-2 and TRBJ1-1; D might be TRBD1 (6 bases). There are 14 residues in the CDR3. In germline, CDR1 is SGHTA, CDR2 FQGNSA. V gave up 3 bases and J gave up 3 bases, with 11 bases separating them.

This clone was recorded a few times. The V and J genes are TRBV24-1 and TRBJ2-1, with D perhaps TRBD1 (6 bases). CDR3 length equals 13 residues. CDR1 and CDR2 (germline): KGHDR, SFDVKD. Trimming removed 7 bases at V and 0 bases at J, with 6 bases between. This CDR3 reads CATRDSSYNEQFF. In DNA form, the CDR3 reads TGTGCCACCAGGGACAGCTCCTACAATGAGCAGTTCTTC.

For this clone: Compared with germline, one end of the junction differs, possibly owing to a read error. The rearrangement uses TRBV7-6 and TRBJ2-7; TRBD2 might be the D (5 bases). Germline CDR1 is SGHVS and CDR2 is FNYEAQ. The CDR3 sequence is 15 residues long. For the CDR3, the DNA is TGTGCCAGCAGTTTAGAGAGGGCACGGAACTACGAGCAGTACTTC. Protein sequence: CASSLERARNYEQYF. The full variable domain, completed using reference TRBV7-6 and TRBJ2-7, is GAGVSQSPRYKVTKRGQDVALRCDPISGHVSLYWYRQALGQGPEFLTYFNYEAQQDKSGLPNDRFSAERPEGSISTLTIQRTEQRDSAMYRCASSLERARNYEQYFGPGTRLTVT.

The chain's CDR3 is CASKRDYTYEQYF. The CDR3 DNA follows: TGTGCCAGCAAACGGGATTATACCTACGAGCAGTACTTC. This chain joins TRBV6-5 and TRBJ2-7; the D gene is possibly TRBD2 (5 bases). The CDR3 sequence is 13 residues long. V shed 7 bases and J shed 2 bases, with 12 bases lying between them. CDR1 and CDR2 (germline): MNHEY, SVGAGI.

This rearrangement joins TRBV15 to TRBJ1-6; no reliable D call. Germline CDR1 reads LNHNV; CDR2 reads YYDKDF (reference sequence). The ends were cut back, 8 bases at V and 12 bases at J, with 5 bases in the middle. The CDR3 totals 9 residues. This CDR3 is CATSGPLHF. The DNA of the CDR3 is TGTGCCACCTCAGGACCCCTCCACTTT.

The chain joins TRBV2 to TRBJ2-3; 9 nucleotides match TRBD2. This CDR3 spans 17 amino acids. Per the germline V gene, CDR1 is SNHLY and CDR2 is FYNNEI. The V and J ends lost 2 bases and 4 bases, in that order; junction bases with no gene match: 10. The CDR3 loop reads CASSERFLAGRADTQYF. In nucleotides, the CDR3 is TGTGCCAGCAGTGAAAGGTTCCTAGCGGGAAGGGCAGATACGCAGTATTTT.

The chain carries TRBV6-1 and TRBJ1-6; weak D call: TRBD1 (5 bases). Trimming removed 2 bases from V and 7 bases from J, with 6 bases in between. The CDR3 runs 13 residues. Germline V gene lookup returns CDR1 MNHNS and CDR2 SASEGT. The CDR3 region has the DNA TGTGCCAGCAGTGAAAGACAGAATTCACCCCTCCACTTT. Protein product: CASSERQNSPLHF.

This clone occurred once. The J gene is TRBJ1-4, the V gene TRBV5-4; TRBD1 agrees at 9 bases. This CDR3 is 14 amino acids long. V lost 4 bases to trimming and J lost 7 bases; unmatched junction nucleotides: 5. Germline CDR1 is SGHNT and CDR2 is YYREEE (reference sequence). The CDR3 is CASSPTGGSEKLFF. CDR3 coding DNA: TGTGCCAGCAGCCCGACAGGGGGTTCTGAAAAACTGTTTTTT.

The chain combines TRBV7-6 with TRBJ2-1, with no clear D. The V end was cut by 2 bases, the J end by 5 bases, with 10 bases between. CDR3 length: 14 residues. CDR1 SGHVS and CDR2 FNYEAQ come from the germline V gene. The CDR3 region has the DNA TGTGCCAGCAGCTTACAGTGGCAAGACAATGAGCAGTTCTTC. This translates into CASSLQWQDNEQFF.

The chain uses TRBV7-9 and TRBJ1-1; perhaps TRBD1 as D (5 bases). This CDR3 is 14 amino acids long. Trimming removed 3 bases from V and 1 base from J, with 9 bases in between. The germline CDR1 and CDR2 sequences are SEHNR and FQNEAQ (reference sequence). CDR3 nucleotide sequence: TGTGCCAGCAGCTTTGCCGGACAGAACACTGAAGCTTTCTTT. This encodes CASSFAGQNTEAFF.

J is TRBJ1-6 and V is TRBV5-5, with D maybe TRBD1 (6 bases). The germline CDR1 and CDR2 sequences are SGHKS and YYEKEE (reference sequence). This CDR3 spans 13 amino acids. Deletions cut 7 bases from V and 5 bases from J, with 10 bases between. Here the CDR3 reads CASRTDNNSPLHF. In DNA form, the CDR3 reads TGTGCCAGCCGGACAGACAATAATTCACCCCTCCACTTT. The whole variable domain, filled in from reference TRBV5-5 and TRBJ1-6, reads DAGVTQSPTHLIKTRGQQVTLRCSPISGHKSVSWYQQVLGQGPQFIFQYYEKEERGRGNFPDRFSARQFPNYSSELNVNALLLGDSALYLCASRTDNNSPLHFGNGTRLTVT.

This clone has a handful of counts. The genes are TRBV5-1 and TRBJ1-5, with 8 bases lining up with TRBD1. CDR3 size: 14 residues. From germline, CDR1 is SGHRS and CDR2 YFSETQ. Unmatched junction bases numbered 5, after V lost 3 bases and J lost 6 bases. CDR3 nucleotides: TGCGCCAGCAGCTCGACAGGGGTGGGTCAGCCCCAGCATTTT. The encoded protein is CASSSTGVGQPQHF.

The genes are TRBV5-5 and TRBJ2-5; possibly TRBD2 for D (7 bases). Trimming shortened V by 0 bases and J by 4 bases, and 13 bases separated the two germline ends. CDR3 length: 15 amino acids. From germline, CDR1 is SGHKS and CDR2 YYEKEE (reference sequence). The CDR3 reads CASSLALGGRETQYF. DNA for the CDR3: TGTGCCAGCAGCTTGGCCCTGGGGGGGCGAGAGACCCAGTACTTC.